The T cell receptor beta chain under discussion was sequenced for a study of OX40 agonist ivuxolimab in advanced cancers. TCRdb keeps only in-frame clones here, not all; method: immunoSEQ multiplex PCR. The sample includes some 35,000 clones, about 82% of them seen just once. Trimming at V came to 4 bases and at J to 8 bases, leaving 3 bases not matched to a gene. Per germline, CDR1 MGHDK and CDR2 SYGVNS. The CDR3 runs 12 residues. The V call is TRBV25-1, the J call TRBJ1-2; 8 bases are shared with TRBD1. Here the sequenced sample was CD4+ or CD8+ T cells sorted from blood, taken in a trial of the OX40 agonist ivuxolimab. This receptor was identified in an adult with an advanced solid tumor such as melanoma, head and neck, liver or kidney cancer. The chain's CDR3 is CASSVTGVGYTF. DNA of the CDR3: TGTGCCAGCAGTGTGACAGGGGTAGGCTACACCTTC.